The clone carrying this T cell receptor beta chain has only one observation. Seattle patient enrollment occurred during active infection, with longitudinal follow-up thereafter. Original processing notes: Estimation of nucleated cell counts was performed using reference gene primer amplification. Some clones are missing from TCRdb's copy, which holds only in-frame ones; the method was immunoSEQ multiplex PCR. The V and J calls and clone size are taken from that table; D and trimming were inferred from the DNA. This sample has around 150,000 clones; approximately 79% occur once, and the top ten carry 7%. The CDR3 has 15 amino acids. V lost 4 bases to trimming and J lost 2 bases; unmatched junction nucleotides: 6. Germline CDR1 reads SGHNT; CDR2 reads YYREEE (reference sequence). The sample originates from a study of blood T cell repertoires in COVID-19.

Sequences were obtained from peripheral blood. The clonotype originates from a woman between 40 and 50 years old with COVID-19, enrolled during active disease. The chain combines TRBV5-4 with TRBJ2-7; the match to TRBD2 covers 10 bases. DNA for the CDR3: TGTGCCAGCAGCCTTCCTAGCGGGAGCACCTACGAGCAGTACTTC. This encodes CASSLPSGSTYEQYF.